Listed here is a single TCR beta chain. Antigen: not known. Distinct nucleotide sequences in the sample also encode this CDR3. This sample stems from a study of CD8+ T cells in alopecia areata. Findings and limits, study-wide: Scalp lesions, especially in alopecia totalis/universalis, had higher clonality than normal scalp. Clarity of TCR sharing across patients fell short of that in mice, possibly HLA-related.

Germline V gene lookup returns CDR1 GTSNPN and CDR2 SVGIG (reference sequence). The CDR3 covers 13 residues. V lost 0 bases to trimming and J lost 2 bases, with 8 bases between them. Those with alopecia areata gave lesional scalp punch biopsies and peripheral blood. CD4+ and CD8+ T cells were sorted from PBMCs. Once RNA had been extracted, it was reverse transcribed into cDNA to act as the sequencing template. Repertoires were generated with immunoSEQ multiplex PCR, while TCRdb's copy carries only in-frame clones and drops some. The data show around 61,000 clones, approximately 46% seen once. The receptor was derived from a human donor with alopecia areata. The sequencing here drew on CD8+ T cells sorted from blood, taken at week 0. The V and J genes are TRBV30 and TRBJ2-7; D unresolved. The CDR3 loop reads CAWSVGGTYEQYF. Written as DNA, the CDR3 is TGTGCCTGGAGTGTGGGCGGAACCTACGAGCAGTACTTC. The entire variable domain, with the rest obtained from reference TRBV30 and TRBJ2-7, is as follows: SQTIHQWPATLVQPVGSPLSLECTVEGTSNPNLYWYRQAAGRGLQLLFYSVGIGQISSEVPQNLSASRPQDRQFILSSKKLLLSDSGFYLCAWSVGGTYEQYFGPGTRLTVT.